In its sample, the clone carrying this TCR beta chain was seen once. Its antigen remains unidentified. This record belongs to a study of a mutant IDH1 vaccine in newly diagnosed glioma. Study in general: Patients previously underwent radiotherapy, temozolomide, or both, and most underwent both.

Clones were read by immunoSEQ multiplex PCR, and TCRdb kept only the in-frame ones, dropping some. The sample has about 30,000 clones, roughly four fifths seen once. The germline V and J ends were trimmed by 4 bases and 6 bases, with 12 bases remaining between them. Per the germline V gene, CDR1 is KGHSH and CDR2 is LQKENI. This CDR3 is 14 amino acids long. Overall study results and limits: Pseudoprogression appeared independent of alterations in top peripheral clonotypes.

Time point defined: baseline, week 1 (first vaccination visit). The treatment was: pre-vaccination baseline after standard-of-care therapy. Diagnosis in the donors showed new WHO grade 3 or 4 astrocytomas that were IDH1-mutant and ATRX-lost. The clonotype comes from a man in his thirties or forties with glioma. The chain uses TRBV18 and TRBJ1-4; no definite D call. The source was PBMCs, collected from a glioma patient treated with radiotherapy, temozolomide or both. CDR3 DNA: TGTGCCAGCTCACATCCACAGACCTATGAAAAACTGTTTTTT. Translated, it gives CASSHPQTYEKLFF.